This TCR beta chain originates from a study of control samples from healthy donors and cancer patients. The CDR3 has 13 amino acids. Germline-derived CDR1 and CDR2 are MNHEY and SMNVEV (reference sequence). V shed 5 bases and J shed 8 bases, with 15 bases lying between them. The data were produced by immunoSEQ multiplex PCR, yet TCRdb's version contains in-frame clones alone and is incomplete. The profile shows about 94,000 clones, around nine tenths of them singletons. The sequence was collected from a woman aged 18-35 years in good health. The chain joins TRBV27 to TRBJ1-1, with D maybe TRBD1 (5 bases). The sample was blood. The CDR3 reads CASSDSLNDEAFF. DNA of the CDR3: TGTGCCAGCAGTGACAGCTTGAACGACGAAGCTTTCTTT.